Listed here is a single T cell receptor (beta chain). Its specificity is unknown. The source of the sample is a study of OX40 agonist ivuxolimab in advanced cancers. About the study: With a range of roughly 23 to 90, age averaged roughly 60 years, and 65% to 90% were male. Anti-PD-1, anti-PD-L1 or anti-CTLA-4 therapy given earlier was allowed, and around 40% had some.

V lost 4 bases, J lost 8 bases, and 13 bases lay in between. CDR1 is SGDLS and CDR2 is YYNGEE in the germline V gene. The CDR3 is 13 residues long. Generated by immunoSEQ multiplex PCR, the TCRdb table keeps only in-frame clones and is missing some. Found here are some 76,000 clones, 93% of them singletons; the top ten hold roughly 6.4%. Overall study findings and caveats: Circulating CD4+ and CD8+ T cells showed clonal expansion by week 6 at 0.1 to 3.0 mg/kg.

The source of this sequence is an adult with an advanced solid tumor such as melanoma, head and neck, liver or kidney cancer. Sequencing used CD4+ or CD8+ T cells sorted from blood, obtained in a trial of the OX40 agonist ivuxolimab. This chain uses TRBV9 with TRBJ2-1; D is perhaps TRBD2 (6 bases). CDR3 region: CASSPRGVDEQFF. CDR3 coding DNA: TGTGCCAGCAGCCCGCGGGGAGTGGATGAGCAGTTCTTC.